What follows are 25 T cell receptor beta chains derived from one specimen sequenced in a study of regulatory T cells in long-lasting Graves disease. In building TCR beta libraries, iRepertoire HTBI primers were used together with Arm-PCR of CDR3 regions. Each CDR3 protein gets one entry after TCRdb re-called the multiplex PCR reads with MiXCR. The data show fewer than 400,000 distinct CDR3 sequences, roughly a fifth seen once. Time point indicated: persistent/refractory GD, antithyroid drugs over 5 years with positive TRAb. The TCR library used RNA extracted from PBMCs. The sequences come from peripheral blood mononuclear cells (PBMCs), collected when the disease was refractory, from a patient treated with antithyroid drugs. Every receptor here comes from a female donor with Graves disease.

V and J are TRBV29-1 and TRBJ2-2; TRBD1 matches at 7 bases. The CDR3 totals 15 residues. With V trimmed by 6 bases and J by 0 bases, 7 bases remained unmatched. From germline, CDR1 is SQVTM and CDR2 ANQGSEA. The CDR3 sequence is CSVRQGPANTGELFF. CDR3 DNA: TGCAGCGTGAGACAGGGTCCCGCGAACACCGGGGAGCTGTTTTTT.

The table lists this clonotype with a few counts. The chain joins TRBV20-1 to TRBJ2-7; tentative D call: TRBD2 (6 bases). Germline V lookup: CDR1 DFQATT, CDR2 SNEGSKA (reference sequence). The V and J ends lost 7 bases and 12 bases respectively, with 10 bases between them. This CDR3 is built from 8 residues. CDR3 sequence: CSGKGGYF. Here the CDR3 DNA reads TGCAGTGGGAAGGGAGGGTACTTC.

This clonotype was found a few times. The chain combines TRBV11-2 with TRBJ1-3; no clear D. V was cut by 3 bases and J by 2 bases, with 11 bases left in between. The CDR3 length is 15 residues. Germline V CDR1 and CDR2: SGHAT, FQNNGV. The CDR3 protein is CASSFGGGAGNTIYF. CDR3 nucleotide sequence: TGTGCCAGCAGCTTTGGTGGAGGCGCTGGAAACACCATATATTTT.

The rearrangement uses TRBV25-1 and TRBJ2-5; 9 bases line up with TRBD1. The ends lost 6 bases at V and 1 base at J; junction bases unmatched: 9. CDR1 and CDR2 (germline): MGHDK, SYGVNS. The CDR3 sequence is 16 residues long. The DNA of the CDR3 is TGTGCCAGCAGCGGCCTCCGGGACAGGGTCCAAGAGACCCAGTACTTC. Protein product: CASSGLRDRVQETQYF.

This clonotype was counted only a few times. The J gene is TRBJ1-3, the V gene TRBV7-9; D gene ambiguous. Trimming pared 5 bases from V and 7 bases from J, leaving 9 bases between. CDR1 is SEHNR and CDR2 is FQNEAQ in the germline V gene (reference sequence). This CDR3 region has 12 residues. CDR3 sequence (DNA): TGTGCCAGCAGCACGGGGAGGAACACCATATATTTT. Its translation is CASSTGRNTIYF.

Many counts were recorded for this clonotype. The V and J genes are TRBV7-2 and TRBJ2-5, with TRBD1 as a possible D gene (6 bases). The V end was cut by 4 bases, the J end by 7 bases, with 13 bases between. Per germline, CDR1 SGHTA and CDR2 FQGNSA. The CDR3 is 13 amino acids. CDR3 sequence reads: CASSSGTQGTQYF. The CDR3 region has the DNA TGTGCCAGCAGCTCCGGGACACAGGGGACCCAGTACTTC. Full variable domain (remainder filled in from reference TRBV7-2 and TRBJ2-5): GAGVSQSPSNKVTEKGKDVELRCDPISGHTALYWYRQSLGQGLEFLIYFQGNSAPDKSGLPSDRFSAERTGGSVSTLTIQRTQQEDSAVYLCASSSGTQGTQYFGPGTRLLVL.

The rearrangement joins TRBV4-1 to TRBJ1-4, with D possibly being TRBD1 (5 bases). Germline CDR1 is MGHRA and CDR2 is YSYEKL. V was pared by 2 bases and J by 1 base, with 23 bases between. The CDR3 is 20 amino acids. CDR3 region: CASSQHPVGWGEVTNEKLFF. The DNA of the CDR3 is TGCGCCAGCAGCCAACATCCCGTCGGATGGGGGGAGGTAACTAATGAAAAACTGTTTTTT.

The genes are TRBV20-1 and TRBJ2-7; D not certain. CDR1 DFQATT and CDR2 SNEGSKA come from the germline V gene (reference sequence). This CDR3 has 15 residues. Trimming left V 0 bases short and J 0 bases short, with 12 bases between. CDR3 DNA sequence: TGCAGTGCTAGAGATCCGCACAACCCCTCCTACGAGCAGTACTTC. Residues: CSARDPHNPSYEQYF.

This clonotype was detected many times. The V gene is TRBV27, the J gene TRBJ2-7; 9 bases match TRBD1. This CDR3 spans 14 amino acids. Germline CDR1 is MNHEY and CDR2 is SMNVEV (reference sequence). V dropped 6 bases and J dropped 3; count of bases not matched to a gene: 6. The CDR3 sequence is CASRGRDRVYEQYF. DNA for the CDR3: TGTGCCAGCAGGGGCCGGGACAGGGTCTACGAGCAGTACTTC.

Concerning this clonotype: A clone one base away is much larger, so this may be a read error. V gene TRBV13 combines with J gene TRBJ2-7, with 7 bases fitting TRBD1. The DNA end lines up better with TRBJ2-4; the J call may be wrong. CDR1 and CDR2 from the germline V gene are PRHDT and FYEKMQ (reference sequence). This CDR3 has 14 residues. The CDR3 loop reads CTSSQLRDRNIQYF. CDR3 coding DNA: TGTACCAGCAGTCAGCTCCGGGACAGAAACATTCAGTACTTC.

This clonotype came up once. CDR3 amino acids: CASSYGQGVIGNQPQHF. The CDR3 DNA reads as TGTGCCAGCAGTTACGGGCAGGGCGTTATTGGCAATCAGCCCCAGCATTTT. The rearrangement uses TRBV6-2 or TRBV6-3 and TRBJ1-5; a weak D match, TRBD1 (5 bases). V was shortened by 2 bases and J by 2 bases, with 16 bases between the two germline ends. CDR1 and CDR2 from the germline V gene are MNHEY and SVGEGT. The CDR3 covers 17 residues.

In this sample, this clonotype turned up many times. The CDR3 DNA follows: TGTGCCAGCAGAGCCCCTGGGGGAGCGAACACTGAAGCTTTCTTT. It translates to CASRAPGGANTEAFF. This chain connects TRBV6-1 to TRBJ1-1, with D possibly matching TRBD1 (5 bases). The CDR3 sequence is 15 residues long. Germline V gene sequence: CDR1 MNHNS, CDR2 SASEGT. V was cut by 6 bases and J by 1 base, with 15 bases left in between.

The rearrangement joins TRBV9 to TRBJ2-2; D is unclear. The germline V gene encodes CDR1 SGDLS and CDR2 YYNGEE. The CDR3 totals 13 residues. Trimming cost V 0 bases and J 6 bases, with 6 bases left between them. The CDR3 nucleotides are TGTGCCAGCAGCGTAGATCTGGCCGGGGAGCTGTTTTTT. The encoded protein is CASSVDLAGELFF.

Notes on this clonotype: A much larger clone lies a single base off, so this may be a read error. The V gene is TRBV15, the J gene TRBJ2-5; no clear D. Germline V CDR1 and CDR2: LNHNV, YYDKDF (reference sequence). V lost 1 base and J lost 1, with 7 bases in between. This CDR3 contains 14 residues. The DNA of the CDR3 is TGTGCCACCAGCAGAGGACTGTGCCAAGAGACCCAGTACTTC. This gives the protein CATSRGLCQETQYF.

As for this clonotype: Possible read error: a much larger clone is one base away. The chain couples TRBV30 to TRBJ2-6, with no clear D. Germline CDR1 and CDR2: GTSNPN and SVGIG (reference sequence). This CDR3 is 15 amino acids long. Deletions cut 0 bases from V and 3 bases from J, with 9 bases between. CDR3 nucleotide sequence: TGTGCCTGGAGTGTTTCGCTCTTTGGGGCCAACGTCCTGACTTTC. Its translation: CAWSVSLFGANVLTF. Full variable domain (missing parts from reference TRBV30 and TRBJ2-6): SQTIHQWPATLVQPVGSPLSLECTVEGTSNPNLYWYRQAAGRGLQLLFYSVGIGQISSEVPQNLSASRPQDRQFILSSKKLLLSDSGFYLCAWSVSLFGANVLTFGAGSRLTVL.

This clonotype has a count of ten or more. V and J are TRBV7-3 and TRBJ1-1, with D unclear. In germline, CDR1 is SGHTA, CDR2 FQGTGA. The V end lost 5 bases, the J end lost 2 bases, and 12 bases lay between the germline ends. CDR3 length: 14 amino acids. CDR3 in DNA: TGTGCCAGCAGCCAAGACGGGTTTAACACTGAAGCTTTCTTT. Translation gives CASSQDGFNTEAFF.

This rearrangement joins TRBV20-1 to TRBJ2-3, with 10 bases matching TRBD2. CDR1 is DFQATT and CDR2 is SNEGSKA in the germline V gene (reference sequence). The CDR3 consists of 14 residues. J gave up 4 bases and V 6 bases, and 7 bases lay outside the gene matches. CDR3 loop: CSAKTSGDADTQYF. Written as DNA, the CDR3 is TGCAGTGCCAAAACTAGCGGGGACGCAGATACGCAGTATTTT.

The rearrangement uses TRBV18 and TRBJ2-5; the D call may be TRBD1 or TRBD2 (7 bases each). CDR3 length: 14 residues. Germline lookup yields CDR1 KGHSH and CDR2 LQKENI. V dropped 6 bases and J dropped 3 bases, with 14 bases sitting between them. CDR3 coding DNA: TGTGCCAGCTCCTGGGGAGGGGGCGAAGAGACCCAGTACTTC. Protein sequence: CASSWGGGEETQYF.

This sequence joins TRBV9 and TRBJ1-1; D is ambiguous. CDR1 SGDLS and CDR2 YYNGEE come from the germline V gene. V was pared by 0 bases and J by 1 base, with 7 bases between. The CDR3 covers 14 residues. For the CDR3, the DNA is TGTGCCAGCAGCGTAGCGGGCGGGAACACTGAAGCTTTCTTT. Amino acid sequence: CASSVAGGNTEAFF.

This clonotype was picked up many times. Here the CDR3 DNA reads TGTGCCAGCAGCATAAACACCGGGACTAGCGGGAGTTGGGAGACCCAGTACTTC. Its translation: CASSINTGTSGSWETQYF. This chain links TRBV12-3 or TRBV12-4 with TRBJ2-5, with 14 bases fitting TRBD2. V gave up 6 bases and J gave up 5 bases; unmatched junction bases: 14. CDR3 length equals 18 residues.

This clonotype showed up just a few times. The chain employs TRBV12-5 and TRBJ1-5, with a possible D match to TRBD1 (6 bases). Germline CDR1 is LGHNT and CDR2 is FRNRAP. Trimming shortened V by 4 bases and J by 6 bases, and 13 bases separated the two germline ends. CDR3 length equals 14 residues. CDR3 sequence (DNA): TGTGCTAGTGGTTATCCCGGGGGCTTTCAGCCCCAGCATTTT. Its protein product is CASGYPGGFQPQHF.

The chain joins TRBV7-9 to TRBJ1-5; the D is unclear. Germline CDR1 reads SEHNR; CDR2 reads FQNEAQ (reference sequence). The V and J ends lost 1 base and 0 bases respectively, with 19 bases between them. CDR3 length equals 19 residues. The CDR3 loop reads CASSLDGGRPPYSNQPQHF. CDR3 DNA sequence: TGTGCCAGCAGCTTAGACGGCGGCAGACCACCCTATAGCAATCAGCCCCAGCATTTT.

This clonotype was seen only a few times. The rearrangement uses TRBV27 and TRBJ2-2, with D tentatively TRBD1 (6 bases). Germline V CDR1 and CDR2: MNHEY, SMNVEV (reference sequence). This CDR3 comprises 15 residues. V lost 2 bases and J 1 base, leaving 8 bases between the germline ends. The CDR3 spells CASSLGQLNTGELFF. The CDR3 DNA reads TGTGCCAGCAGTTTAGGACAGCTGAACACCGGGGAGCTGTTTTTT.

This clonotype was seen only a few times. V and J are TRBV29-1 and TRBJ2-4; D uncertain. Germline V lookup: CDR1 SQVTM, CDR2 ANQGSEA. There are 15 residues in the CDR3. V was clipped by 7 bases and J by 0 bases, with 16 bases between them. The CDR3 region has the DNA TGCAGCGGACCTCTGAGGCCTCTAGCCAAAAACATTCAGTACTTC. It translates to CSGPLRPLAKNIQYF.

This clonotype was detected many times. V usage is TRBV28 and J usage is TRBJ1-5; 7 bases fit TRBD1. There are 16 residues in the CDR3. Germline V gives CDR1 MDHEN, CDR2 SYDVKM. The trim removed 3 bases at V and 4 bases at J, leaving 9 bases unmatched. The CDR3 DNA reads TGTGCCAGCAGTTTTTTGAGGGGGCGATGGAATCAGCCCCAGCATTTT. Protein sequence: CASSFLRGRWNQPQHF.